This TCR beta chain originates from a study of shared clonotypes between healthy human individuals. CDR3 length: 15 residues. Germline CDR1 reads SGHRS; CDR2 reads YFSETQ. The trim removed 3 bases at V and 3 bases at J, leaving 5 bases unmatched. TCRdb keeps only in-frame clones here, not all; method: immunoSEQ multiplex PCR. The data contain some 470,000 clones, around 78% of them singletons. The chain uses TRBV5-1 and TRBJ1-4; 7 positions match TRBD1. The clonotype was recovered from a woman in her forties in good health. Some clones in this sample may be carry-over from other donors' samples. Sequenced material: PBMCs. The CDR3 coding sequence is TGCGCCAGCAGCTCGACAGGGTCGGCTAATGAAAAACTGTTTTTT. Amino acid sequence: CASSSTGSANEKLFF.